This T cell receptor beta chain is from a study of identical twins. This CDR3 has 18 amino acids. CDR1 SGHDT and CDR2 YYEEEE come from the germline V gene. V was trimmed by 0 bases and J by 1 base, leaving 19 bases between them. Of note for this clonotype: Its antigen is currently unknown.

Study-wide points: The study based its conclusions on cross-sectional statistical analysis and did not follow the same donors. Insertions were reduced in abundant cord blood beta clonotypes but not in memory repertoires.

TCRdb processed the 5' RACE reads anew with MiXCR; each CDR3 protein has one entry. Of 1.5 million to 2 million distinct CDR3 sequences listed, less than 40% were seen once; the top ten hold about 0.25%. The chain joins TRBV5-6 to TRBJ1-1; a weak D match, TRBD1 (6 bases). The sequence derives from a newborn girl in good health. What was sequenced was cord blood. The CDR3: CASSLDRDIDRTNTEAFF. The CDR3, as DNA: TGTGCCAGCAGCTTGGATCGGGACATAGACAGGACGAACACTGAAGCTTTCTTT.